What follows are 3 T cell receptor beta chains derived from one specimen sequenced in a study of tumor-infiltrating lymphocytes in primary liver carcinoma. Germline DNA was also extracted, with blood RNA taken from unsorted whole blood. With approximately 500 ng total RNA as template and a constant-region primer, TCR beta cDNA was made. Libraries of TCR beta came from three nested multiplex PCR rounds with slightly modified ARM-PCR. PCR rounds one and two used TRBV1-TRBV30 forward primers with a C-beta reverse primer for 10 cycles each. TCRdb re-called the multiplex PCR reads through MiXCR, storing one row per CDR3 protein. The sample carries approximately 300,000 distinct CDR3 sequences, less than 75% recorded once. Sequencing input: peripheral blood. These receptors were taken from a man aged 40-50 years with primary liver carcinoma and hepatitis B virus infection.

This clonotype has a single count. A junction boundary mismatches the germline segment, possibly from a read error. This chain joins TRBV12-3 or TRBV12-4 and TRBJ1-5; D call uncertain. This CDR3 contains 15 residues. The CDR3 region has the DNA TGTGCCAGCAGCCGGTCGTGGCCAAGCAATAAGCCCCAGCATTTT. It specifies CASSRSWPSNKPQHF.

Concerning this clonotype: One base away lies a much larger clone, so this may be a sequencing read error. The genes are TRBV6-2 or TRBV6-3 and TRBJ1-4; D possibly corresponds to TRBD1 (6 bases). Trimming shortened V by 8 bases and J by 5 bases, and 15 bases separated the two germline ends. CDR1 is MNHEY, CDR2 SVGEGT, per germline. This CDR3 has 14 amino acids. Here the CDR3 reads CASVGHRENEKLFF. For the CDR3, the DNA is TGTGCCAGCGTCGGTCACAGGGAAAATGAAAAACTGTTTTTT.

About this clonotype: Possible read error: a much larger clone is one base away. V usage is TRBV12-3 or TRBV12-4 and J usage is TRBJ2-3; D gene unclear. V lost 6 bases to trimming and J lost 0 bases, with 7 bases between them. CDR3 length equals 13 residues. The CDR3 DNA reads as TGTGCCAGCAGCGACGAGAGCACAGATACGCAGTATTTT. Amino acids: CASSDESTDTQYF.